This T cell receptor (beta chain) is from a study of T cells in localized non-small cell lung cancer. V lost 5 bases and J lost 3, with 10 bases in between. Per germline, CDR1 LNHDA and CDR2 SQIVND (reference sequence). The CDR3 runs to 14 residues. The method was immunoSEQ multiplex PCR; TCRdb's version includes in-frame clones alone and lacks a portion of them. The table has 5,000 to 7,000 clones, around 25% seen once. The receptor's source is a female donor of 60 years or more with stage I lung adenocarcinoma. The chain couples TRBV19 to TRBJ2-2; D possibly corresponds to TRBD2 (5 bases). The input for sequencing was lung tumor tissue, taken before any cancer treatment. Written as DNA, the CDR3 is TGTGCCAGTAGTGCTTACGGGGACACCGGGGAGCTGTTTTTT. Its translation: CASSAYGDTGELFF.